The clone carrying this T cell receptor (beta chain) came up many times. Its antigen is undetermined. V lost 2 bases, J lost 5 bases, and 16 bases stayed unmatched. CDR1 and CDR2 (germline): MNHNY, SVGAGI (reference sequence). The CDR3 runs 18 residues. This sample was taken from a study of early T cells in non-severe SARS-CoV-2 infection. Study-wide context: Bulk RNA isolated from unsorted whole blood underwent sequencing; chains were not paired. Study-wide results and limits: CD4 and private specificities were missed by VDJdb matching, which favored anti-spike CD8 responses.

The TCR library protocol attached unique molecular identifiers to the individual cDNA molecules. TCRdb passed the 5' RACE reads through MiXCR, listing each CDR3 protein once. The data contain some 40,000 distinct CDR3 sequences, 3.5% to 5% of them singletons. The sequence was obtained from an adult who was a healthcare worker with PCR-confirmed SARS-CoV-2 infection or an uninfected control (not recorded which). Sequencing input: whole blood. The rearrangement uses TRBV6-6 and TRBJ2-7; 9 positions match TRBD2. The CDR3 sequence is CASSYPKGWRGGVNEQYF. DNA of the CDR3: TGTGCCAGCAGTTACCCGAAGGGTTGGCGGGGGGGCGTCAACGAGCAGTACTTC.